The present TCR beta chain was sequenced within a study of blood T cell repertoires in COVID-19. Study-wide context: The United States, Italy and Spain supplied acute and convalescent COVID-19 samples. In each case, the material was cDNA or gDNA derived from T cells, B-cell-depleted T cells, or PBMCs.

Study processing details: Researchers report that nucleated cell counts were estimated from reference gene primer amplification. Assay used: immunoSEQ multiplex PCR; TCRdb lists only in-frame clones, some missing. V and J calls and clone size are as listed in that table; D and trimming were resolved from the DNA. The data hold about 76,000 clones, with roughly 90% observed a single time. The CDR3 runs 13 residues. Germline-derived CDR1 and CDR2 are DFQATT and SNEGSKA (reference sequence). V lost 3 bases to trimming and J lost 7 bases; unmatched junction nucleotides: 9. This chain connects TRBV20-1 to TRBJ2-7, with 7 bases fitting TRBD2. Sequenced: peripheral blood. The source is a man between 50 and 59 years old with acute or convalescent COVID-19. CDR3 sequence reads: CSASSAGVGEQYF. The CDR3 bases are TGCAGTGCTAGTTCTGCGGGAGTGGGAGAGCAGTACTTC.